Given below is one T cell receptor beta chain in context. This entry belongs to a study of blood T cell repertoires in COVID-19. Background on the study: T cells, B-cell-depleted T cells, or PBMCs provided the cDNA or gDNA that served as material.

Methods used by the authors: Reference gene primers were amplified, and this amplification served to estimate nucleated cell counts. Sequencing was performed with immunoSEQ multiplex PCR; in TCRdb, only in-frame clones are kept and a portion is missing. D and trimming come from the DNA, and the V and J calls and clone size come from that table. The table includes approximately 200,000 clones, approximately 75% detected once. V was shortened by 7 bases and J by 5 bases, with 8 bases between the two germline ends. CDR1 LGHDT and CDR2 YNNKEL come from the germline V gene (reference sequence). The CDR3 contains 11 residues. In terms of age and location, participants ranged from about 18 to 95 years and lived in about 25 US areas. Resolution of symptoms, clearance, or two negative PCRs was present in recovered Cohort 3 donors.

The material sequenced was PBMCs or T cells enriched from blood (not recorded which). The V gene is TRBV3-1 (or the pseudogene TRBV3-2), the J gene TRBJ2-5, with unresolved D. The source of this sequence is a man between 35 and 55 years old who had recovered from COVID-19. CDR3 protein: CASTSRETQYF. The CDR3 DNA reads as TGTGCCAGCACCTCGAGGGAGACCCAGTACTTC.